This T cell receptor beta chain was identified during a study of blood T cell repertoires in COVID-19 (TCRdb year 2020). Regarding the research as a whole: Samples from collaborators originated in the United States, Italy and Spain and spanned both the acute and convalescent phases of COVID-19. HLA class I and class II types, where available, came from metadata supplied by the sample provider rather than from assay-based typing. The prospective study material was composed of cDNA or gDNA derived from T cells, B-cell-depleted T cells, or PBMCs. Samples were obtained from the ongoing ImmuneRACE study (first 160 participants) and from about 1,300 subjects provided by 6 global collaborators. A de-identified subject ID, COVID-19 status, age in years and sex were almost always included in the sample metadata. A freely available public database, intended as a resource for researchers studying the immune response to SARS-CoV-2, is where the repertoires were released. Subjects who had been exposed to COVID-19, were actively infected with it, or had recovered from it provided the deeply sampled blood TCRbeta repertoires that made up the dataset.

Each collaborating institution followed its own protocols to collect whole blood in K2EDTA tubes. For TCRbeta analysis, collaborator samples were shipped as frozen whole blood, as isolated PBMCs, or as DNA extracted from either sample type. Broad study findings and their caveats: Clinical and demographic metadata were provided uncurated, with the amount varying by source and participant.

V lost 8 bases and J lost 2 bases, and the count of bases not matched to a germline gene is 2. The CDR3 goes from the cysteine to the phenylalanine over 13 residues. The entry retains the CDR3 DNA only, 39 bases that are in frame from base 1. With respect to this clone: The target of this receptor is not known. One base away there is no much larger clone; base qualities are not given.

TCRbeta CDR3 regions were amplified from genomic DNA by means of the immunoSEQ Assay, a bias-controlled multiplex PCR. In the source study's methods: The number of nucleated cells in each sample was estimated from the amplification of reference gene primers within the assay. To quantify the absolute abundance of each unique TCRbeta CDR3 rearrangement, sequence reads were collapsed and filtered. For each sample, productive Simpson clonality was calculated as the square root of Simpson's diversity index over productive rearrangements. TCRdb limited this immuneACCESS table to in-frame rearrangements with V and J called. A share of clones is missing; checked studies link under half to unresolved V genes, and the rest is unexplained. That table gives V, J and clone size, and the DNA gave D and trimming. The table for this sample lists 100,000 to 140,000 clones; 90% to 95% of them were counted only once. The ten largest account for 1% to 1.5% of the sample.

What was sequenced was peripheral blood. This sequence uses TRBV12-3 or TRBV12-4 and TRBJ2-7; TRBD2 fits 11 bases in the junction. The TCR comes from a woman between 25 and 40 years old with acute or convalescent COVID-19. This receptor has the CDR3 CASSTSGTYEQYF. The DNA sequence is as follows: TGTGCCAGCTCGACTAGCGGGACCTACGAGCAGTACTTC.